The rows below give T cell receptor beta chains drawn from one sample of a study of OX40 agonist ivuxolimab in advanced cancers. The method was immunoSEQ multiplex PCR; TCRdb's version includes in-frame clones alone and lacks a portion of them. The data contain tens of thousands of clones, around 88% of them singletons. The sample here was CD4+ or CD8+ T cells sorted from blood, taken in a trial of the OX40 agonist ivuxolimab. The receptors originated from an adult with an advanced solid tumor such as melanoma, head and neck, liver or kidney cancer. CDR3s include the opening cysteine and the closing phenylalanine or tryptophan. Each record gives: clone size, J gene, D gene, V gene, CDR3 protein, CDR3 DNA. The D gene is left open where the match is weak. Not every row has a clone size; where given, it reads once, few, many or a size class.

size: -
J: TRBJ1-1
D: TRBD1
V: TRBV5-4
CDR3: CASSPPSLRTGTAFF
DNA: TGTGCCAGCAGCCCTCCGAGCCTTCGGACAGGGACAGCTTTCTTT

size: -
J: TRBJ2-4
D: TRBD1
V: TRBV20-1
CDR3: CSAGPGPGGF
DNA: TGCAGTGCTGGTCCGGGACCAGGGGGTTTC

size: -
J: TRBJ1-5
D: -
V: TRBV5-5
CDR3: CASSLVGGSNQPQHF
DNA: TGTGCCAGCAGCTTGGTCGGGGGTAGCAATCAGCCCCAGCATTTT

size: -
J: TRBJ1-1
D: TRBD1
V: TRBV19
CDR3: CASSRDRGGTEAFF
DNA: TGTGCCAGTAGCCGTGACAGGGGTGGGACTGAAGCTTTCTTT

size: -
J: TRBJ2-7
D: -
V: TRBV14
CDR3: CASSQDVGGPYVEQYF
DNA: TGTGCCAGCAGCCAAGATGTTGGGGGCCCCTACGTCGAGCAGTACTTC

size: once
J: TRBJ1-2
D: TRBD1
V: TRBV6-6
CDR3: CASSYSPGQGNYGYTF
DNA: TGTGCCAGCAGTTACTCCCCGGGACAGGGAAACTATGGCTACACCTTC

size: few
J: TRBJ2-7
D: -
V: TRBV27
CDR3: CASSPWTSYEQYF
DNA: TGTGCCAGCAGTCCCTGGACTTCCTACGAGCAGTACTTC

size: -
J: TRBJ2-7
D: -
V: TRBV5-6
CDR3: CASSLVHRGTVYEQYF
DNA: TGTGCCAGCAGCTTGGTTCACCGGGGGACGGTGTACGAGCAGTACTTC

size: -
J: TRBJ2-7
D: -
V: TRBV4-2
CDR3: CASSQDQGGEVEQYF
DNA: TGTGCCAGCAGCCAAGATCAGGGGGGGGAGGTGGAGCAGTACTTC

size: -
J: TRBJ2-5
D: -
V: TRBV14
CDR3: CASSQDPSLGFVRNQETQYF
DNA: TGTGCCAGCAGCCAAGATCCCTCTTTAGGGTTTGTGCGAAACCAAGAGACCCAGTACTTC

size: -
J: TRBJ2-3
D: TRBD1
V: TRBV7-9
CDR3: CASSSSGTALTDTQYF
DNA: TGTGCCAGCAGCTCCTCCGGGACAGCTCTCACAGATACGCAGTATTTT

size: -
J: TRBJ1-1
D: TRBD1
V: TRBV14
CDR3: CASSQTRTGSQAFF
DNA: TGTGCCAGCAGCCAAACACGGACAGGGTCTCAAGCTTTCTTT

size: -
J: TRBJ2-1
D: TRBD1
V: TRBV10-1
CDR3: CASSEMDRVGNEQFF
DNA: TGCGCCAGCAGTGAAATGGACAGGGTAGGCAATGAGCAGTTCTTC

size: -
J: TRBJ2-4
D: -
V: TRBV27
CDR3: CASSLSLGAAKNIQYF
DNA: TGTGCCAGCAGTTTATCACTCGGAGCTGCCAAAAACATTCAGTACTTC

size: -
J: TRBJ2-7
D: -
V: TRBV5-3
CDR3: CASSLSSYEQYF
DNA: TGTGCCAGCAGCTTGTCCTCGTACGAGCAGTACTTC